Shown below are 26 T cell receptor beta chains from a single sample sequenced in a study of cytomegalovirus exposure and HLA in healthy donors. The PCR employed 60 Vbeta primers together with 13 Jbeta primers. The table came from immunoSEQ multiplex PCR; TCRdb's copy has only in-frame clones and leaves some out. The table includes roughly 160,000 clones, approximately 82% detected once. Sequencing was done on a sample of PBMCs. Source of these receptors: a male donor in good health and CMV-seropositive.

J is TRBJ2-5 and V is TRBV7-2; maybe TRBD2 (6 bases). Germline CDR1 is SGHTA and CDR2 is FQGNSA. The CDR3 extends over 14 amino acids. Between the trimmed V and J ends, which lost 2 bases and 4 bases, there was a span of 11 bases. CDR3 sequence reads: CASSLNQGGETQYF. CDR3 nucleotide sequence: TGTGCCAGCAGCTTAAATCAGGGAGGAGAGACCCAGTACTTC.

The chain is built from TRBV14 and TRBJ1-2, with D perhaps TRBD1 (5 bases). V was trimmed by 1 base and J by 5 bases, leaving 17 bases between them. The CDR3 runs 16 residues. The V gene's germline CDR1 is SGHDN and CDR2 FVKESK. The CDR3 nucleotides read TGTGCCAGCAGCCAAGGGAAGGCCGGGCGGGGGTATGGCTACACCTTC. It yields the protein CASSQGKAGRGYGYTF.

Worth noting for this clone: The junction differs from germline at one of its ends, possibly a read error. The V and J genes are TRBV10-3 and TRBJ2-1; 14 nucleotides line up with TRBD2. The CDR3 is 20 amino acids. Germline CDR1 is ENHRY and CDR2 is SYGVKD. This CDR3 is CAISEGLAGGRGGSYNGQFF. DNA for the CDR3: TGTGCCATCAGTGAAGGACTAGCGGGAGGTAGGGGGGGCTCCTACAATGGGCAGTTCTTC.

The chain employs TRBV5-6 and TRBJ2-7; TRBD2 might be the D (6 bases). CDR3 length: 14 residues. The V gene's germline CDR1 is SGHDT and CDR2 YYEEEE. V lost 4 bases, J lost 2 bases, and 13 bases lay in between. The chain's CDR3 is CASSPGEKPYEQYF. CDR3 bases: TGTGCCAGCAGCCCGGGAGAAAAACCCTACGAGCAGTACTTC.

Only one count was recorded for this clone. The rearrangement uses TRBV13 and TRBJ1-5, with 7 bases fitting TRBD1. The germline V gene encodes CDR1 PRHDT and CDR2 FYEKMQ (reference sequence). The V and J ends lost 5 bases and 2 bases, in that order; junction bases with no gene match: 9. The CDR3 loop spans 16 amino acids. CDR3 sequence reads: CASSIPGQDGNQPQHF. The CDR3 DNA reads as TGTGCCAGCAGCATACCCGGACAGGACGGCAATCAGCCCCAGCATTTT. Full variable domain (rest looked up from reference TRBV13 and TRBJ1-5): AAGVIQSPRHLIKEKRETATLKCYPIPRHDTVYWYQQGPGQDPQFLISFYEKMQSDKGSIPDRFSAQQFSDYHSELNMSSLELGDSALYFCASSIPGQDGNQPQHFGDGTRLSIL.

The chain is built from TRBV30 and TRBJ1-5; D is uncertain. Germline V CDR1 and CDR2: GTSNPN, SVGIG (reference sequence). This CDR3 comprises 14 residues. Trimming left V 4 bases short and J 0 bases short, with 10 bases between. The CDR3 protein is CAWMGSNSNQPQHF. In DNA form, the CDR3 reads TGTGCCTGGATGGGGAGTAATAGCAATCAGCCCCAGCATTTT. Drawing the rest from reference TRBV30 and TRBJ1-5, the complete variable domain is SQTIHQWPATLVQPVGSPLSLECTVEGTSNPNLYWYRQAAGRGLQLLFYSVGIGQISSEVPQNLSASRPQDRQFILSSKKLLLSDSGFYLCAWMGSNSNQPQHFGDGTRLSIL.

This chain uses TRBV5-1 with TRBJ2-2; D might be TRBD1 (6 bases). The CDR3 consists of 15 residues. V was trimmed by 0 bases and J by 2 bases, leaving 8 bases between them. Germline loops: CDR1 SGHRS, CDR2 YFSETQ. The CDR3 loop reads CASSLAQGNTGELFF. CDR3 bases: TGCGCCAGCAGCTTGGCACAGGGCAACACCGGGGAGCTGTTTTTT.

This clone was seen a handful of times. J is TRBJ2-1 and V is TRBV7-6; 10 positions match TRBD2. The CDR3 totals 16 residues. V lost 4 bases, J lost 2 bases, and 5 bases stayed unmatched. Germline CDR1 SGHVS, CDR2 FNYEAQ. This CDR3 is CASSSLAGGAYNEQFF. The CDR3 nucleotides read TGTGCCAGCAGCTCTTTAGCGGGGGGAGCCTACAATGAGCAGTTCTTC.

The V and J genes are TRBV5-1 and TRBJ2-3; 11 bases are shared with TRBD2. V was pared by 5 bases and J by 2 bases, with 7 bases of the junction left unmatched. Germline-derived CDR1 and CDR2 are SGHRS and YFSETQ. This CDR3 comprises 16 residues. The CDR3 nucleotides are TGCGCCAGCAGACGATTGACTAGCGGGGCCACAGATACGCAGTATTTT. This gives the protein CASRRLTSGATDTQYF.

The chain employs TRBV6-5 and TRBJ1-2; 9 bases map to TRBD1. This CDR3 comprises 14 residues. Germline V gene lookup returns CDR1 MNHEY and CDR2 SVGAGI. With 6 bases clipped from V and 4 bases from J, the junction kept 6 bases outside the gene matches. The DNA of the CDR3 is TGTGCCAGCAGCCGGACAGGGGCGGGCTATGGCTACACCTTC. Its protein is CASSRTGAGYGYTF.

The chain carries TRBV19 and TRBJ2-7; tentatively, D is TRBD1 (6 bases). Between the trimmed V and J ends, which lost 6 bases and 3 bases, there was a span of 12 bases. This CDR3 spans 13 amino acids. CDR1 LNHDA and CDR2 SQIVND come from the germline V gene (reference sequence). The CDR3 nucleotides are TGTGCCAGTAGCTCCGGGACAAGCTACGAGCAGTACTTC. Translated: CASSSGTSYEQYF.

The chain has TRBV30 and TRBJ1-5; 9 bases align to TRBD1. CDR1 GTSNPN and CDR2 SVGIG come from the germline V gene (reference sequence). This CDR3 is 14 amino acids long. The ends lost 4 bases at V and 2 bases at J; junction bases unmatched: 3. DNA for the CDR3: TGTGCCTGGATGGGACAGGGCGGCAATCAGCCCCAGCATTTT. It yields the protein CAWMGQGGNQPQHF. Full variable domain (remainder filled in from reference TRBV30 and TRBJ1-5): SQTIHQWPATLVQPVGSPLSLECTVEGTSNPNLYWYRQAAGRGLQLLFYSVGIGQISSEVPQNLSASRPQDRQFILSSKKLLLSDSGFYLCAWMGQGGNQPQHFGDGTRLSIL.

The V gene is TRBV9, the J gene TRBJ2-5; 14 nucleotides agree with TRBD2. CDR1 and CDR2 (germline): SGDLS, YYNGEE. CDR3 length equals 16 residues. The J segment lost 6 bases and the V segment lost 3 bases, leaving 7 bases of the junction unmatched. The CDR3 nucleotides are TGTGCCAGCAGCGCGGGGACTAGCGGGGGCCTACAGACCCAGTACTTC. It encodes CASSAGTSGGLQTQYF.

The rearrangement joins TRBV5-6 to TRBJ1-3; 7 nucleotides line up with TRBD1. V shed 0 bases, J shed 2 bases, and the junction held 2 bases outside the gene matches. This CDR3 is 15 amino acids long. CDR1 SGHDT and CDR2 YYEEEE come from the germline V gene. DNA of the CDR3: TGTGCCAGCAGCTTGGGACAGGGCACTGGAAACACCATATATTTT. Translated, it gives CASSLGQGTGNTIYF.

The J gene is TRBJ2-3, the V gene TRBV10-2; possible D gene TRBD2, 5 bases. This CDR3 is built from 14 residues. V lost 7 bases to trimming and J lost 6 bases, with 17 bases between them. Germline assignment: CDR1 WSHSY and CDR2 SAAADI. DNA of the CDR3: TGCGCCAGCACCCTAGCCCAGATGATGGATACGCAGTATTTT. Protein product: CASTLAQMMDTQYF.

This clone has only a few counts. The CDR3 region has the DNA TGTGCCAGCAGTTTAGAGACTAGCGGGACCTACGAGCAGTACTTC. Encoded protein: CASSLETSGTYEQYF. V is TRBV6-5 and J is TRBJ2-7; 11 nucleotides match TRBD2. The V segment lost 4 bases and the J segment 2 bases; nucleotides outside the gene matches: 4. Per germline, CDR1 MNHEY and CDR2 SVGAGI. CDR3 length: 15 amino acids.

The rearrangement joins TRBV29-1 to TRBJ2-6; 9 nucleotides match TRBD1. The V gene end was trimmed by 4 bases and the J gene end by 4 bases; junction bases not matched to a gene: 5. The CDR3 runs to 15 residues. Germline V CDR1 and CDR2: SQVTM, ANQGSEA. CDR3: CSVGGQGTGANVLTF. CDR3 in DNA: TGCAGCGTTGGAGGACAGGGGACCGGGGCCAACGTCCTGACTTTC.

The V call is TRBV10-1, the J call TRBJ2-1; D may be TRBD1 (6 bases). Germline CDR1 reads WNHNN; CDR2 reads SYGVQD (reference sequence). V gave up 3 bases and J gave up 7 bases, with 16 bases separating them. The CDR3 contains 15 residues. CDR3 residues: CASSDSQGIRNEQFF. For the CDR3, the DNA is TGCGCCAGCAGTGATAGTCAGGGGATCCGAAATGAGCAGTTCTTC.

The gene calls are TRBV25-1 and TRBJ2-7, with TRBD2 identical over 11 bases. V trimming: 6 bases; J trimming: 4 bases; junction bases outside the gene matches: 8. Germline V gives CDR1 MGHDK, CDR2 SYGVNS. The CDR3 is 15 amino acids. CDR3 sequence: CASRGVAGGRYEQYF. The CDR3 DNA is TGTGCCAGCAGGGGGGTAGCGGGAGGGCGGTACGAGCAGTACTTC.

This sequence joins TRBV19 and TRBJ2-5, with 8 bases fitting TRBD2. Germline V gene data show CDR1 as LNHDA and CDR2 as SQIVND (reference sequence). This CDR3 comprises 15 residues. V lost 3 bases, J lost 5 bases, and 8 bases stayed unmatched. CDR3 sequence: CASSMITGGAETQYF. The CDR3 DNA follows: TGTGCCAGTAGTATGATAACGGGGGGGGCTGAGACCCAGTACTTC.

The rearrangement joins TRBV5-1 to TRBJ2-5; D perhaps matches TRBD1 (5 bases). This CDR3 comprises 17 residues. The germline V gene has CDR1 SGHRS and CDR2 YFSETQ. V dropped 4 bases and J dropped 0 bases, with 19 bases sitting between them. CDR3 residues: CASSQDLWKGNQETQYF. The CDR3 DNA follows: TGCGCCAGCAGCCAAGATCTTTGGAAGGGGAACCAAGAGACCCAGTACTTC.

The genes are TRBV6-5 and TRBJ2-3, with D perhaps TRBD1 (6 bases). V lost 2 bases to trimming and J lost 2 bases, with 11 bases between them. This CDR3 comprises 15 residues. From germline, CDR1 is MNHEY and CDR2 SVGAGI. This CDR3 is CASSYLGGHTDTQYF. The CDR3, as DNA: TGTGCCAGCAGTTACCTTGGGGGCCACACAGATACGCAGTATTTT.

The chain joins TRBV28 to TRBJ1-2; a weak D match, TRBD1 (6 bases). CDR3 length: 16 residues. The V gene's germline CDR1 is MDHEN and CDR2 SYDVKM. Trimming removed 5 bases from V and 6 bases from J, with 22 bases in between. This CDR3 reads CASSPPGGWGRDGYTF. In DNA, the CDR3 is TGTGCCAGCAGTCCTCCGGGGGGTTGGGGGCGCGATGGCTACACCTTC.

The chain recombines TRBV5-1 with TRBJ2-2; tentative D call: TRBD2 (6 bases). Germline V gene data show CDR1 as SGHRS and CDR2 as YFSETQ. This CDR3 has 15 amino acids. Between the trimmed V and J ends, which lost 3 bases and 1 base, there was a span of 10 bases. The CDR3 region is CASSSGLRNTGELFF. In DNA, the CDR3 is TGCGCCAGCAGCTCGGGACTGAGGAACACCGGGGAGCTGTTTTTT.

The gene calls are TRBV28 and TRBJ1-2, with D unclear. Trimming shortened V by 4 bases and J by 0 bases, and 21 bases separated the two germline ends. Germline V lookup: CDR1 MDHEN, CDR2 SYDVKM. This CDR3 is built from 18 residues. This CDR3 is CASSSSRRRLAANYGYTF. The DNA for the CDR3 is TGTGCCAGCAGTTCCTCCCGACGAAGACTGGCGGCTAACTATGGCTACACCTTC.

The chain combines TRBV10-3 with TRBJ2-7; TRBD2 matches at 7 bases. V was clipped by 8 bases and J by 3 bases; unmatched bases: 10. The CDR3 runs to 14 residues. The germline V gene encodes CDR1 ENHRY and CDR2 SYGVKD. The CDR3 coding sequence is TGTGCCATCTCGCGAATGGGGGGGGACTACGAGCAGTACTTC. Protein: CAISRMGGDYEQYF.